This TCR beta chain appears in the sequencing data of a study of blood T cell repertoires in COVID-19. About the study: Acute-phase and convalescent COVID-19 samples originated in the United States, Italy and Spain. The analysed material was cDNA or gDNA that came from T cells, B-cell-depleted T cells, or PBMCs.

V was shortened by 0 bases and J by 5 bases, with 24 bases between the two germline ends. Germline CDR1 and CDR2: LGHDT and YNNKEL (reference sequence). This CDR3 region has 19 residues. Authors' methods: Amplification from reference gene primers served as the basis for estimated nucleated cell counts. Clones were sequenced by immunoSEQ multiplex PCR, and TCRdb holds only the in-frame ones, with some missing. V and J calls and clone size follow that table, whereas D and trimming were derived from the DNA. The table has under 55,000 clones, under 85% seen once. This receptor was identified in a human donor in a cohort sampled during active COVID-19. Sequencing input: peripheral blood. The rearrangement uses TRBV3-1 (or the pseudogene TRBV3-2) and TRBJ2-3, with a possible D match to TRBD2 (7 bases). CDR3 sequence reads: CASSQDNPRLTGLGDTQYF. The CDR3 coding sequence is TGTGCCAGCAGCCAAGATAATCCCCGGTTGACAGGACTAGGAGATACGCAGTATTTT.